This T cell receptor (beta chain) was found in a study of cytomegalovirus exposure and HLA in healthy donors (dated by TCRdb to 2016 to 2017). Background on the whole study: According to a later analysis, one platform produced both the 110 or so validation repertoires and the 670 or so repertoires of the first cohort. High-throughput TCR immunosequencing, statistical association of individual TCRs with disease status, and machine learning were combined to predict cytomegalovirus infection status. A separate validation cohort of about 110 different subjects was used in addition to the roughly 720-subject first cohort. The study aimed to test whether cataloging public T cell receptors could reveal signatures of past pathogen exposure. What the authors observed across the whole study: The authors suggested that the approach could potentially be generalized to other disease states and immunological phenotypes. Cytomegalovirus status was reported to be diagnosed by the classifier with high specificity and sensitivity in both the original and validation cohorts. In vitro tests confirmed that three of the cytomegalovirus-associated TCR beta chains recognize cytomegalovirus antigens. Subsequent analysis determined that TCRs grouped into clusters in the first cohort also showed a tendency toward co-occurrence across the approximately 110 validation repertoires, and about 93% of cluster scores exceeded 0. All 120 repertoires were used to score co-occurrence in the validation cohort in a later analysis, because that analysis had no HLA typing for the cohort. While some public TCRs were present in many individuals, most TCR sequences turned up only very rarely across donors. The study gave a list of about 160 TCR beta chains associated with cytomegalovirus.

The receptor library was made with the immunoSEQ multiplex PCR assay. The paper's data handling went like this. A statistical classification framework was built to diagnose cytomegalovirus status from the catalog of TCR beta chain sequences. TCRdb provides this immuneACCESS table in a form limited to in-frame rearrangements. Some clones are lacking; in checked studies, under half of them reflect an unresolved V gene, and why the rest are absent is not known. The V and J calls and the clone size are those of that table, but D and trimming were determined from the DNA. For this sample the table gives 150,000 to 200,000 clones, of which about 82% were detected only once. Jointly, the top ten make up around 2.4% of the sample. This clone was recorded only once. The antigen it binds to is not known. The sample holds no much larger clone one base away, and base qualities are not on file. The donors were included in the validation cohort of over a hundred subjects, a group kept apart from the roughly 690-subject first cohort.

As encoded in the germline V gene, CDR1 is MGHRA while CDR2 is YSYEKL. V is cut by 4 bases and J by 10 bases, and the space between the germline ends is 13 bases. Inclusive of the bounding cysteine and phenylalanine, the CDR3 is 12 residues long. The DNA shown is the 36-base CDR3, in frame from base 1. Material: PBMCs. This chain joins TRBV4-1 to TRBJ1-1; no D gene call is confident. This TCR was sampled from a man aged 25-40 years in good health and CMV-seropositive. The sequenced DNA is TGCGCCAGCAGCCTCGAGGGTGCGCGAGCTTTCTTT. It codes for CASSLEGARAFF.